This is a list of T cell receptor beta chains from one sample in a study of blood T cell repertoires in COVID-19. Clones were read by immunoSEQ multiplex PCR, and TCRdb kept only the in-frame ones, dropping some. Among under 300,000 clones listed, approximately 90% were seen once. The sequenced sample was PBMCs or T cells enriched from blood (not recorded which). These TCRs come from a woman aged 18-35 years who had recovered from COVID-19. Each CDR3 is given with its conserved first and last residue. Each record gives: D gene, V gene, J gene, clone size, CDR3 protein, CDR3 DNA. D genes are given only for firm matches. For some rows the clone size is stated as once, few or many, or as a class when expanded; others skip it.

>.|TRBV5-6|TRBJ1-6|.
CASSFDEDTSSYNSPLHF
TGTGCCAGCAGCTTCGACGAAGATACTAGCTCCTATAATTCACCCCTCCACTTT
>TRBD1|TRBV4-1|TRBJ1-5|.
CASSQAPGGNQPQHF
TGCGCCAGCAGCCAAGCCCCAGGGGGCAACCAGCCCCAGCATTTT
>TRBD1|TRBV2|TRBJ1-5|.
CASSLDREYSQPQHF
TGTGCCAGCAGCTTAGACAGGGAGTATAGTCAGCCCCAGCATTTT
>TRBD1|TRBV2|TRBJ2-7|.
CASITDRGLNEQYF
TGTGCCAGCATTACCGACAGGGGGCTTAACGAGCAGTACTTC
>.|TRBV11-3|TRBJ2-6|once
CASSLRGSGANVLTF
TGTGCCAGCAGCTTACGCGGGTCTGGGGCCAACGTCCTGACTTTC
>.|TRBV4-2|TRBJ1-3|.
CASSQVGLGNTIYF
TGTGCCAGCAGCCAAGTTGGGCTCGGAAACACCATATATTTT
>TRBD2|TRBV28|TRBJ2-2|.
CASSLPAPTSGVNTGELFF
TGTGCCAGCAGTTTACCCGCCCCCACTAGCGGGGTCAACACCGGGGAGCTGTTTTTT
>.|TRBV18|TRBJ1-4|.
CASSPATVLATNEKLFF
TGTGCCAGCTCACCAGCGACAGTGTTGGCAACTAATGAAAAACTGTTTTTT
>TRBD2|TRBV7-3|TRBJ2-2|.
CASSRGTSGMAGELFF
TGTGCCAGCAGCAGGGGGACTAGCGGGATGGCCGGGGAGCTGTTTTTT
>.|TRBV6-1|TRBJ1-4|.
CASSEAGTQTEKLFF
TGTGCCAGCAGTGAAGCGGGGACACAAACAGAAAAACTGTTTTTT
>TRBD1|TRBV10-3|TRBJ1-1|.
CAISEPDRATEAFF
TGTGCCATCAGTGAGCCCGACAGGGCCACTGAAGCTTTCTTT
>TRBD1|TRBV7-6|TRBJ1-2|.
CASSEQGELGGYTF
TGTGCCAGCAGCGAACAGGGGGAGCTAGGTGGCTACACCTTC
>TRBD2|TRBV6-2/TRBV6-3|TRBJ2-5|.
CASSYSSWTSGSQETQYF
TGTGCCAGCAGTTACTCTTCCTGGACTAGCGGGAGCCAAGAGACCCAGTACTTC
>TRBD1|TRBV2|TRBJ2-5|.
CASSTGTGEETQYF
TGTGCCAGCAGCACCGGGACAGGGGAGGAGACCCAGTACTTC
>TRBD1|TRBV6-6|TRBJ2-5|.
CASSYSWTGVEETQYF
TGTGCCAGCAGTTACTCTTGGACAGGGGTGGAGGAGACCCAGTACTTC
>.|TRBV10-3|TRBJ1-1|.
CAISVGEMNTEAFF
TGTGCCATCAGTGTTGGAGAGATGAACACTGAAGCTTTCTTT
>TRBD1|TRBV12-3/TRBV12-4|TRBJ1-6|.
CASSRTGVSPLHF
TGTGCCAGCAGTAGGACAGGGGTTTCACCCCTCCACTTT
>TRBD1|TRBV4-1|TRBJ1-1|.
CASSQGQGNTEAFF
TGCGCCAGCAGCCAGGGACAGGGGAACACTGAAGCTTTCTTT
>.|TRBV4-1|TRBJ2-3|.
CASSQGTLHTDTQYF
TGCGCCAGCAGCCAAGGGACACTACACACAGATACGCAGTATTTT
>.|TRBV18|TRBJ2-7|.
CASSPGELGPTSGEQYF
TGTGCCAGCTCACCAGGGGAGTTGGGCCCTACCTCCGGCGAGCAGTACTTC
>TRBD1|TRBV11-2|TRBJ1-4|.
CASSPPGQGVLFF
TGTGCCAGCAGCCCGCCGGGACAGGGGGTGCTGTTTTTT
>TRBD1|TRBV9|TRBJ1-4|.
CASSATEGGRVEKLFF
TGTGCCAGCAGCGCAACCGAAGGGGGCAGGGTTGAAAAACTGTTTTTT
>.|TRBV5-8|TRBJ1-2|.
CASSLARGPNYGYTF
TGTGCCAGCAGCTTGGCCAGGGGACCGAACTATGGCTACACCTTC
>.|TRBV11-3|TRBJ1-1|few
CASSPPAGVTGGTEAFF
TGTGCCAGCAGCCCTCCCGCAGGGGTGACGGGGGGGACTGAAGCTTTCTTT
>.|TRBV21-1|TRBJ2-2|.
CASSARKGVLTYYTGELFF
TGTGCCAGCAGCGCCAGGAAGGGGGTGCTCACATACTACACCGGGGAGCTGTTTTTT
>.|TRBV4-3|TRBJ1-2|.
CASSQEPGARGYTF
TGCGCCAGCAGCCAAGAACCAGGGGCCCGCGGCTACACCTTC
>TRBD2|TRBV20-1|TRBJ2-7|.
CSASGTSGGIEQYF
TGCAGTGCTAGTGGGACTAGCGGGGGGATTGAGCAGTACTTC
>.|TRBV19|TRBJ1-2|.
CASEGRSNPNYGYTF
TGCGCGTCCGAGGGCAGGTCTAATCCTAACTATGGCTACACCTTC
>.|TRBV27|TRBJ1-4|.
CASPARAGKLFF
TGTGCCAGCCCCGCTCGCGCCGGAAAACTGTTTTTT
>.|TRBV18|TRBJ2-7|.
CASSLTQGFYEQYF
TGTGCCAGCTCACTAACGCAGGGGTTCTACGAGCAGTACTTC